A few counts support the clone carrying this T cell receptor beta chain. Its matching antigen is unknown. This specimen belongs to a study of tumor-infiltrating lymphocytes in primary liver carcinoma. The overall study: All lesions had stage T1-T3 N0M0 and roughly 4 to 10 cm widths. Study results and caveats: The study used bulk unsorted samples and so did not compare CD4+ and CD8+ repertoires.

Researchers drew blood RNA from unsorted whole blood and extracted germline DNA as well. Germline V gives CDR1 SEHNR, CDR2 FQNEAQ (reference sequence). Trimming removed 5 bases at V and 1 base at J, with 17 bases between. The CDR3 consists of 16 residues. TCR beta cDNA came from roughly 550 ng total RNA, primed with a constant-region primer. Library construction for TCR beta comprised three nested multiplex PCR rounds performed with slightly modified ARM-PCR. Running roughly 10 cycles apiece, the first two PCR rounds relied on TRBV1-TRBV30 forward primers together with a C-beta reverse primer. TCRdb independently ran MiXCR on the multiplex PCR reads; one entry per CDR3 protein. The sample consists of 150,000 to 200,000 distinct CDR3 sequences, around 60% of them appearing once.

The TCR originated in a woman aged 60-75 years with primary liver carcinoma and hepatitis B virus infection. The rearrangement uses TRBV7-9 and TRBJ1-1; no reliable D call. Source material: peripheral blood. DNA of the CDR3: TGTGCCAGCAGCCCGTCGATGGGAAGGGAGAACACTGAAGCTTTCTTT. It is translated as CASSPSMGRENTEAFF. Full variable domain (outside the CDR3, taken from reference TRBV7-9 and TRBJ1-1): DTGVSQNPRHKITKRGQNVTFRCDPISEHNRLYWYRQTLGQGPEFLTYFQNEAQLEKSRLLSDRFSAERPKGSFSTLEIQRTEQGDSAMYLCASSPSMGRENTEAFFGQGTRLTVV.